The 16 T cell receptor beta chains below all came from one sample that was sequenced in a study of blood T cell repertoires in COVID-19. Sequenced by immunoSEQ multiplex PCR; TCRdb stores in-frame clones only, minus some. The table records about 190,000 clones, 80% to 90% of them present only once. Sequenced: peripheral blood. The receptors stem from a woman aged 80 or older with acute or convalescent COVID-19.

The V and J genes are TRBV29-1 and TRBJ2-5; TRBD2 aligns across 11 bases. J lost 4 bases, V lost 7 bases, and 11 bases had no gene match. CDR1 SQVTM and CDR2 ANQGSEA come from the germline V gene. The CDR3 covers 15 residues. The CDR3 bases are TGCAGCGCCTCTCCTAGCGGGAGGTTAGGAGAGACCCAGTACTTC. Its protein is CSASPSGRLGETQYF.

In its sample, this clone was seen a few times. This chain uses TRBV7-2 with TRBJ1-4; tentatively, D is TRBD1 (6 bases). CDR3 length: 16 amino acids. CDR1 SGHTA and CDR2 FQGNSA come from the germline V gene. V was shortened by 6 bases and J by 3 bases, with 17 bases between the two germline ends. CDR3 nucleotide sequence: TGTGCCAGCAGGTACGGCACAGGGTCGGCTAATGAAAAACTGTTTTTT. Its protein is CASRYGTGSANEKLFF.

The V call is TRBV6-2 or TRBV6-3, the J call TRBJ2-2, with D perhaps matching TRBD1 (6 bases). Trimming removed 4 bases at V and 9 bases at J, with 18 bases between. CDR1 MNHEY and CDR2 SVGEGT come from the germline V gene. This CDR3 region has 15 residues. CDR3 residues: CASSWGQWGPRELFF. CDR3 nucleotide sequence: TGTGCCAGCAGTTGGGGTCAATGGGGGCCACGGGAGCTGTTTTTT.

The J gene is TRBJ1-2, the V gene TRBV7-8, with D perhaps TRBD1 (5 bases). V was pared by 0 bases and J by 6 bases, with 14 bases between. There are 15 residues in the CDR3. CDR1 is SGHVS and CDR2 is FQNEAQ in the germline V gene. CDR3 loop: CASSLAKQVFNGYTF. The DNA for the CDR3 is TGTGCCAGCAGCTTAGCGAAACAGGTTTTTAATGGCTACACCTTC.

This clone occurred once. The V and J genes are TRBV7-9 and TRBJ2-7; 12 nucleotides line up with TRBD2. The CDR3 runs to 16 residues. V trimming: 4 bases; J trimming: 6 bases; junction bases outside the gene matches: 10. In germline, CDR1 is SEHNR, CDR2 FQNEAQ (reference sequence). The CDR3 coding sequence is TGTGCCAGCAGCTCCGCATCCGGGACTAGCGGGTCCGAGCAGTACTTC. This encodes CASSSASGTSGSEQYF.

This chain joins TRBV7-2 and TRBJ2-3; D is undetermined. CDR1 is SGHTA, CDR2 FQGNSA, per germline. The V end lost 3 bases, the J end lost 4 bases, and 8 bases lay between the germline ends. The CDR3 is 13 amino acids. The DNA for the CDR3 is TGTGCCAGCAGCTTTATACGGGCAGATACGCAGTATTTT. It yields the protein CASSFIRADTQYF.

This clone was recorded once. The genes are TRBV12-3 or TRBV12-4 and TRBJ1-2; the match to TRBD1 covers 7 bases. The CDR3 is made up of 13 amino acids. After removal of 7 bases from V and 10 bases from J, the junction contained 12 bases not matched to a gene. The CDR3 DNA follows: TGTGCCAGCACTCGGGGACAGTTCCGTGCCTACACCTTC. Protein product: CASTRGQFRAYTF.

This clone was counted a few times. Within the sample, other DNA sequences also encode this same CDR3. The chain links TRBV5-1 to TRBJ1-6; D gene unclear. Germline V lookup: CDR1 SGHRS, CDR2 YFSETQ. Trimming left V 2 bases short and J 8 bases short, with 8 bases between. The CDR3 runs to 13 residues. The CDR3 DNA sequence: TGCGCCAGCAGCTTAGAGGGAGATTCACCCCTCCACTTT. Encoded protein: CASSLEGDSPLHF.

Written as DNA, the CDR3 is TGTGCCGCCCAAGCGGGACCAACAGATACGCAGTATTTT. The encoded protein is CAAQAGPTDTQYF. The rearrangement links TRBV19 to TRBJ2-3; 7 positions agree with TRBD2. The CDR3 runs to 13 residues. Germline values: CDR1 LNHDA, CDR2 SQIVND (reference sequence). J lost 3 bases, V lost 11 bases, and 8 bases had no gene match.

The chain couples TRBV12-5 to TRBJ1-5, with D possibly being TRBD1 (6 bases). The V end was cut by 6 bases, the J end by 3 bases, with 12 bases between. The CDR3 has 14 amino acids. Germline V lookup: CDR1 LGHNT, CDR2 FRNRAP. The CDR3 protein is CASGLTGNNQPQHF. CDR3 in DNA: TGTGCTAGTGGCCTTACAGGGAACAATCAGCCCCAGCATTTT. The whole variable domain, remainder taken from reference TRBV12-5 and TRBJ1-5, is DARVTQTPRHKVTEMGQEVTMRCQPILGHNTVFWYRQTMMQGLELLAYFRNRAPLDDSGMPKDRFSAEMPDATLATLKIQPSEPRDSAVYFCASGLTGNNQPQHFGDGTRLSIL.

The chain combines TRBV5-4 with TRBJ2-3; D may be TRBD2 (5 bases). The germline V gene has CDR1 SGHNT and CDR2 YYREEE (reference sequence). V lost 4 bases and J lost 0, with 15 bases in between. This CDR3 comprises 16 residues. DNA of the CDR3: TGTGCCAGCAGCGTGCCCCCGGGAACTAGCACAGATACGCAGTATTTT. It is translated as CASSVPPGTSTDTQYF.

This CDR3 is CASTAGTGRYQPQHF. CDR3 bases: TGTGCCAGCACCGCGGGGACAGGGAGGTATCAGCCCCAGCATTTT. The chain couples TRBV2 to TRBJ1-5, with 9 bases identical to TRBD1. This CDR3 spans 15 amino acids. Germline V gives CDR1 SNHLY, CDR2 FYNNEI. The J segment lost 5 bases and the V segment lost 7 bases, leaving 9 bases of the junction unmatched.

The chain combines TRBV7-2 with TRBJ2-1; 12 bases agree with TRBD2. J lost 6 bases, V lost 1 base, and 10 bases had no gene match. CDR1 SGHTA and CDR2 FQGNSA come from the germline V gene. There are 18 residues in the CDR3. The CDR3 is CASSLGLTSGRIGNEQFF. The DNA of the CDR3 is TGTGCCAGCAGCTTAGGCCTGACTAGCGGGAGAATCGGCAATGAGCAGTTCTTC.

J is TRBJ1-1 and V is TRBV29-1, with D hard to call. CDR1 and CDR2 from the germline V gene are SQVTM and ANQGSEA. The CDR3 covers 12 residues. Trimming stripped 5 bases from V and 5 bases from J, with 12 bases between. The CDR3 sequence is CSVTRAGTEAFF. The CDR3 DNA sequence: TGCAGCGTTACGAGGGCTGGGACTGAAGCTTTCTTT.

The gene calls are TRBV30 and TRBJ2-7; D ambiguous. Germline V gives CDR1 GTSNPN, CDR2 SVGIG (reference sequence). This CDR3 contains 12 residues. V shed 5 bases and J shed 1 base, with 9 bases lying between them. Here the CDR3 DNA reads TGTGCCTGGGGACGTAGTTCCTACGAGCAGTACTTC. Translation: CAWGRSSYEQYF.

This clone was picked up one time. J is TRBJ1-3 and V is TRBV6-6; 7 bases match TRBD1. The CDR3 loop spans 15 amino acids. Germline values: CDR1 MNHNY, CDR2 SVGAGI (reference sequence). Losses at the gene ends were 6 bases for V and 2 bases for J; bases not matched to a gene: 7. The CDR3 region is CASRPGTGAGNTIYF. The CDR3 DNA reads as TGTGCCAGCAGGCCCGGAACAGGGGCTGGAAACACCATATATTTT.